The 30 T cell receptor beta chains given below trace back to one sample, sequenced in a study of CD8+ T cells in alopecia areata. Extracted RNA was reverse transcribed into cDNA, the sequencing template. Only in-frame clones appear in the TCRdb table, and some are missing; sequencing was by immunoSEQ multiplex PCR. Recorded here are roughly 110,000 clones, none singletons. Sequenced: lesional skin. Source of these receptors: a C3H/HeJ mouse with alopecia areata. The strain is characterized by the MHC haplotype H2-k.

The sample holds a few counts of this clone. Genes here carry mouse names. The CDR3 extends 4 residues past the end of the read, so its final part is completed from the germline J gene. This chain uses TRBV5 with TRBJ1-1, with 9 bases lining up with TRBD1. Germline V gives CDR1 LGHNA, CDR2 YNLKQL (reference sequence). This CDR3 is built from 13 residues. The covered CDR3 bases are TGTGCCAGCAGCCAAAGACAGGGGGGA. This codes for CASSQRQGG. The whole CDR3 reads CASSQRQGGEVFF.

As regards this clone: Gene names follow the mouse nomenclature. The observed sequence ends 4 residues before the CDR3 terminus, with the missing tail filled in from the germline J gene. This chain joins TRBV13-3 and TRBJ2-5; 9 positions match TRBD2. The length of the CDR3 is 16 residues. Germline assignment: CDR1 NNHDY and CDR2 SYVADS. CDR3 in amino acids: CASSDTTGGERDTQYF. CDR3 DNA, as far as it was read: TGTGCCAGCAGTGATACGACTGGGGGAGAGCGAGAC.

Notes on this clone: The germline and genes are mouse ones. The DNA ends 4 residues before the CDR3 does, and the rest of the CDR3 is filled in from the germline J gene. V and J are TRBV13-3 and TRBJ2-7, with 7 bases lining up with TRBD1. CDR3 size: 15 residues. Germline CDR1 reads NNHDY; CDR2 reads SYVADS. V shed 2 bases and J 0 bases; nucleotides not matched to a gene: 5. This chain's CDR3 is CASSELQGSSYEQYF. CDR3 DNA (partial): TGTGCCAGCAGTGAGCTACAGGGGAGCTCCTAT.

As concerns this clone: Gene names follow the mouse nomenclature. The read finishes 4 residues shy of the CDR3 end, and the germline J gene is used to complete it. V is TRBV19 and J is TRBJ1-4; D unclear. Trimming stripped 1 base from V and 0 bases from J, with 7 bases between. The CDR3 spans 15 residues. Per the germline V gene, CDR1 is FNHDT and CDR2 is SITEND (reference sequence). Incomplete CDR3 DNA: TGTGCCAGCAGTATAACAGATATTTCCAACGAA. It encodes CASSITDISNE. The entire CDR3 protein is CASSITDISNERLFF.

This clone was recorded many times. Genes here carry mouse names. The read ends 4 residues early relative to the CDR3; the germline J gene fills the gap. The sample contains more than one DNA sequence encoding this CDR3. The chain combines TRBV13-2 with TRBJ2-7; TRBD2 aligns across 7 bases. In germline, CDR1 is NNHNN, CDR2 SYGAGS (reference sequence). This CDR3 region has 12 residues. CDR3 region: CASGETGYEQYF. Incomplete CDR3 DNA: TGTGCCAGCGGTGAGACTGGGTAT.

There are a few counts of this clone. Gene names and germline refer to mouse. With the read ending 4 residues before the CDR3 end, the germline J gene is used to fill in that end. This chain joins TRBV13-3 and TRBJ2-1; 8 bases agree with TRBD1. Germline trimming cut 2 bases from V and 0 bases from J; bases unmatched to any gene: 7. Per the germline V gene, CDR1 is NNHDY and CDR2 is SYVADS. The CDR3 runs 17 residues. The covered CDR3 bases are TGTGCCAGCAGTGAGCAGGACAGGGCCTATAACTATGCT. Its translation is CASSEQDRAYNYA. The full CDR3 reads CASSEQDRAYNYAEQFF.

On this clone: Mouse gene names apply. Coverage ceases 4 residues before the CDR3 finishes, and the germline J gene fills in the end. The chain combines TRBV1 with TRBJ1-4, with a possible D match to TRBD1 (6 bases). This CDR3 comprises 16 residues. The V and J ends lost 0 bases and 2 bases respectively, with 10 bases between them. Germline V gene data show CDR1 as NSQYPW and CDR2 as LRSPGD (reference sequence). The sequenced CDR3 bases are TGCACCTGCAGTGCAGATGGCCAGGGGTCCAACGAA. Encoded protein: CTCSADGQGSNE. The CDR3, in full, reads CTCSADGQGSNERLFF. The whole variable domain, remainder taken from reference TRBV1 and TRBJ1-4, is VTLLEQNPRWRLVPRGQAVNLRCILKNSQYPWMSWYQQDLQKQLQWLFTLRSPGDKEVKSLPGADYLATRVTDTELRLQVANMSQGRTLYCTCSADGQGSNERLFFGHGTKLSVL.

With respect to this clone: Germline and genes here are mouse. Sequencing ends 4 residues short of the CDR3 end; the germline J gene provides the rest. The chain links TRBV1 to TRBJ2-4; 10 bases fit TRBD1. The length of the CDR3 is 16 residues. V dropped 1 base and J dropped 2; count of bases not matched to a gene: 3. CDR1 is NSQYPW, CDR2 LRSPGD, per germline (reference sequence). CDR3 bases read: TGCACCTGCAGTGCAGGTGACAGGGGGCTTCAAAAC. Amino acids: CTCSAGDRGLQN. The entire CDR3 protein reads CTCSAGDRGLQNTLYF.

With respect to this clone: At residue 11, TCRdb's protein disagrees with the DNA translation; the protein shown here derives from the DNA. Genes and germline come from the mouse. Coverage ceases 3 residues before the CDR3 finishes, and the germline J gene fills in the end. V gene TRBV1 combines with J gene TRBJ1-6; no clear D gene. TRBJ1-6 is an open reading frame whose function is uncertain. The CDR3 totals 14 residues. CDR1 and CDR2 (germline): NSQYPW, LRSPGD (reference sequence). V dropped 3 bases and J dropped 6 bases, with 9 bases sitting between them. The sequenced part of the CDR3 DNA is TGCACCTGCAGTGCCGCCAGAATTAATTCGCCC. This translates into CTCSAARINSP. The CDR3, in full, reads CTCSAARINSPLYF.

This clone was counted a few times. Gene names and germline match the mouse. Sequencing ends 4 residues short of the CDR3 end; the germline J gene provides the rest. The chain recombines TRBV17 with TRBJ2-1, with 8 bases matching TRBD1. CDR1 and CDR2 from the germline V gene are MNHDT and YYDKIL. The CDR3 has 16 residues. The CDR3 here is CASSRDSQDRAAEQFF. The DNA read from the CDR3 is TGTGCTAGCAGTAGAGATAGCCAGGACAGGGCCGCT.

Many counts were recorded for this clone. The germline and genes are mouse ones. Read coverage stops 4 residues before the CDR3 terminus; the germline J gene supplies the remainder. The chain couples TRBV13-3 to TRBJ2-2, with D possibly matching TRBD1 (6 bases). The CDR3 extends over 13 amino acids. Germline CDR1 and CDR2: NNHDY and SYVADS. Trimming removed 7 bases at V and 2 bases at J, with 9 bases between. CDR3 region: CASQGRNTGQLYF. CDR3 DNA, as far as it was read: TGTGCCAGCCAGGGGCGGAACACCGGG.

There are a few counts of this clone. Each gene name is a mouse one. The missing CDR3 end, 4 residues past where the read stops, is filled in from the germline J gene. The same CDR3 is also encoded by other DNA sequences in this sample. This chain uses TRBV17 with TRBJ2-7, with TRBD1 matching 8 bases. Trimming took 0 bases from V and 3 from J; bases not matched to a gene: 1. The CDR3 covers 14 residues. The germline V gene has CDR1 MNHDT and CDR2 YYDKIL. CDR3 DNA (partial): TGTGCTAGCAGTAGAGACAGGGGGCTCTAT. Its translation: CASSRDRGLY. The whole CDR3 sequence reads CASSRDRGLYEQYF.

As concerns this clone: Gene names are mouse gene names. The sequenced fragment ends 4 residues before the CDR3 boundary, so the rest is inferred from the germline J gene. The V and J genes are TRBV19 and TRBJ2-1; tentative D call: TRBD1 (6 bases). Germline CDR1 and CDR2: FNHDT and SITEND (reference sequence). The V and J ends lost 1 base and 0 bases respectively, with 11 bases between them. The CDR3 is 16 amino acids. The chain's CDR3 is CASSIRGSYNYAEQFF. The CDR3 bases that were read are TGTGCCAGCAGTATAAGGGGGAGTTATAACTATGCT.

On this clone itself: Gene names and germline match the mouse. The read terminates 4 residues ahead of where the CDR3 ends, so the germline J gene completes it. The chain recombines TRBV13-3 with TRBJ1-2; D is uncertain. Germline V gene data show CDR1 as NNHDY and CDR2 as SYVADS. This CDR3 region has 13 residues. Deletions cut 1 base from V and 2 bases from J, with 6 bases between. The DNA read from the CDR3 is TGTGCCAGCAGTGATCAGGTCAACTCC. Its translation is CASSDQVNS. In full, the CDR3 is CASSDQVNSDYTF.

In its sample, this clone was seen many times. Any gene name here is a mouse gene name. The read stops 4 residues short of the end of the CDR3; the missing end is completed from the germline J gene. The J gene is TRBJ2-4, the V gene TRBV1; TRBD2 agrees at 7 bases. V lost 1 base to trimming and J lost 2 bases; unmatched junction nucleotides: 6. The CDR3 runs to 16 residues. Germline V gives CDR1 NSQYPW, CDR2 LRSPGD (reference sequence). CDR3 DNA (partial): TGCACCTGCAGTGCAGTTGGGACTGAGAATCAAAAC. Its protein is CTCSAVGTENQN. The full CDR3 protein is CTCSAVGTENQNTLYF.

This clone was counted only a few times. The listed genes are named as in mouse. The read gets to within 4 residues of the CDR3 end, and the germline J gene fills in the rest. This chain uses TRBV19 with TRBJ2-3, with D perhaps assigned TRBD1 or TRBD2 (5 bases each). Germline V gene sequence: CDR1 FNHDT, CDR2 SITEND (reference sequence). The V and J ends lost 0 bases and 1 base respectively, with 9 bases between them. This CDR3 spans 15 amino acids. The CDR3 DNA, read in part, is TGTGCCAGCAGTATAGGGGGCGAGGGTGCAGAA. Amino acids: CASSIGGEGAE. The full CDR3 sequence reads CASSIGGEGAETLYF.

To note about this clone: The germline and genes are mouse ones. Read coverage stops 4 residues before the CDR3 terminus; the germline J gene supplies the remainder. This chain links TRBV1 with TRBJ2-2; TRBD2 matches 8 bases. This CDR3 has 16 residues. J lost 3 bases, V lost 1 base, and 4 bases had no gene match. The V gene's germline CDR1 is NSQYPW and CDR2 LRSPGD (reference sequence). This CDR3 reads CTCSAVGGADTGQLYF. The part of the CDR3 DNA that was read is TGCACCTGCAGTGCAGTGGGGGGGGCCGACACCGGG.

About this clone itself: Gene names and germline match the mouse. The CDR3 end lies 4 residues beyond the end of the read and is filled in from the germline J gene. The gene calls are TRBV13-3 and TRBJ2-7, with 12 nucleotides matching TRBD2. Looked up from germline, CDR1 is NNHDY and CDR2 is SYVADS. Trimming removed 4 bases from V and 2 bases from J; junction bases left unmatched: 7. The CDR3 has 16 amino acids. The CDR3 loop reads CASSTGTGGLPYEQYF. The sequenced CDR3 bases are TGTGCCAGCAGTACCGGGACTGGGGGGCTACCCTAT.

Of note for this clone: Gene names are mouse gene names. The CDR3 end falls 4 residues outside the read, so it is completed with the germline J gene. V gene TRBV13-3 combines with J gene TRBJ2-1, with D perhaps matching TRBD1 (5 bases). The length of the CDR3 is 13 residues. The ends were cut back, 5 bases at V and 5 bases at J, with 11 bases in the middle. In germline, CDR1 is NNHDY, CDR2 SYVADS. The sequenced CDR3 bases are TGTGCCAGCAGGGCAGGGAGGGATGCT. This sequence encodes CASRAGRDA. The entire CDR3 sequence reads CASRAGRDAEQFF.

This clone was recorded a few times. Genes and germline are mouse. The sequence runs out 4 residues before the end of the CDR3; the remainder is reconstructed from the germline J gene. The chain carries TRBV1 and TRBJ2-7; 11 positions match TRBD2. This CDR3 spans 15 amino acids. Germline CDR1 NSQYPW, CDR2 LRSPGD (reference sequence). CDR3 bases read: TGCACCTGCAGTGCGGACTGGGGGGCTTCTTAT. It yields the protein CTCSADWGASY. The full CDR3 sequence reads CTCSADWGASYEQYF.

Remarks on this clone: Mouse gene names and germline throughout. The read is 4 residues too short to cover the CDR3 end, so that end is filled in from the germline J gene. The rearrangement links TRBV13-3 to TRBJ2-5, with D perhaps matching TRBD1 (5 bases). Germline values: CDR1 NNHDY, CDR2 SYVADS. This CDR3 comprises 14 residues. The germline V and J ends were trimmed by 1 base and 3 bases, with 9 bases remaining between them. The sequenced CDR3 bases are TGTGCCAGCAGTGATCGACAGAATCAAGAC. Amino acids: CASSDRQNQD. The entire CDR3 sequence reads CASSDRQNQDTQYF.

This clone was observed at least ten times. Any gene name here is a mouse gene name. The sequence runs out 4 residues before the end of the CDR3; the remainder is reconstructed from the germline J gene. This chain joins TRBV13-3 and TRBJ2-7, with 11 positions matching TRBD2. The germline CDR1 and CDR2 sequences are NNHDY and SYVADS. CDR3 length equals 16 residues. CDR3 DNA (partial): TGTGCCAGCAGTGATCCCGGGACTGGGGGCGTTTAT. This encodes CASSDPGTGGVY. The whole CDR3 region reads CASSDPGTGGVYEQYF.

As concerns this clone: Gene names and germline refer to mouse. The CDR3 is cut off 4 residues early in the read; its end comes from the germline J gene. The chain links TRBV13-3 to TRBJ2-1; 10 nucleotides line up with TRBD2. CDR1 is NNHDY and CDR2 is SYVADS in the germline V gene. The CDR3 runs to 16 residues. The V gene end was trimmed by 3 bases and the J gene end by 0 bases; junction bases not matched to a gene: 3. The part of the CDR3 DNA that was read is TGTGCCAGCAGTGGCGGGACTGGGGCTAACTATGCT. It codes for CASSGGTGANYA. The CDR3 in full is CASSGGTGANYAEQFF.

This clone has more than one count but fewer than ten. Gene names follow the mouse nomenclature. The read terminates 4 residues ahead of where the CDR3 ends, so the germline J gene completes it. The chain couples TRBV13-3 to TRBJ2-1, with a weak D call TRBD1 (7 bases). V lost 4 bases, J lost 0 bases, and 11 bases lay in between. Germline assignment: CDR1 NNHDY and CDR2 SYVADS. The CDR3 is made up of 15 amino acids. The sequenced CDR3 bases are TGTGCCAGCAGTCTTCAGGGGGGTAACTATGCT. This codes for CASSLQGGNYA. The CDR3 in full is CASSLQGGNYAEQFF.

This clone has a handful of counts. Gene labels here are mouse ones. The read comes to an end 4 residues before the CDR3 does, leaving the germline J gene to fill in the end. The V gene is TRBV5, the J gene TRBJ2-7; 12 bases map to TRBD2. This CDR3 spans 15 amino acids. Germline CDR1 LGHNA, CDR2 YNLKQL (reference sequence). CDR3 DNA (partial): TGTGCCAGCAGCCAAACCGGGACTGGGGGGTAT. It yields the protein CASSQTGTGGY. The full CDR3 protein is CASSQTGTGGYEQYF.

This clone appeared a few times. The gene names here belong to mouse. The sequenced fragment ends 4 residues before the CDR3 boundary, so the rest is inferred from the germline J gene. This chain connects TRBV1 to TRBJ1-1; D might be TRBD1 (5 bases). The CDR3 has 13 residues. CDR1 and CDR2 (germline): NSQYPW, LRSPGD (reference sequence). The CDR3 sequence is CTCRPGGEAEVFF. The part of the CDR3 DNA that was read is TGCACCTGCAGACCTGGGGGGGAAGCA.

The sample holds a few counts of this clone. Mouse gene names and germline throughout. CDR3: CASSNRVDSETLYF. Partial CDR3 DNA: TGTGCCAGCAGTAACAGGGTGGACTCAGAA. This sequence joins TRBV19 and TRBJ2-3; perhaps TRBD1 as D (6 bases). The read falls 4 residues short of the CDR3 end, and the missing part is taken from the germline J gene. The CDR3 totals 14 residues. V lost 3 bases to trimming and J lost 4 bases, with 12 bases between them. Germline V gene sequence: CDR1 FNHDT, CDR2 SITEND (reference sequence).

This clone has only a few counts. All gene names here are mouse names. The read ends 4 residues early relative to the CDR3; the germline J gene fills the gap. J is TRBJ2-4 and V is TRBV1; 7 bases map to TRBD1. This CDR3 has 16 amino acids. Germline CDR1 is NSQYPW and CDR2 is LRSPGD (reference sequence). V shed 4 bases and J 3 bases; nucleotides not matched to a gene: 10. The sequenced part of the CDR3 DNA is TGCACCTGCAGTGGGGACAGAGGGGGACACCAAAAC. It encodes CTCSGDRGGHQN. The full CDR3 protein reads CTCSGDRGGHQNTLYF.

Note on this clone: Gene names are mouse gene names. From the germline J gene comes the end of the CDR3, since the read stops 4 residues before it. The gene calls are TRBV19 and TRBJ2-4; 10 positions match TRBD2. V lost 0 bases and J lost 1; bases outside the gene matches: 2. There are 16 residues in the CDR3. Germline V gene lookup returns CDR1 FNHDT and CDR2 SITEND (reference sequence). The CDR3 DNA, read in part, is TGTGCCAGCAGTATAGGGACTGGGGGCGGTCAAAAC. Translated, it gives CASSIGTGGGQN. The whole CDR3 protein is CASSIGTGGGQNTLYF.

Points on this clone: Germline and genes: mouse. The read halts 4 residues ahead of the CDR3 end, with the missing end drawn from the germline J gene. The gene calls are TRBV31 and TRBJ2-5; perhaps TRBD1 as D (6 bases). The CDR3 runs to 14 residues. Trimming pared 0 bases from V and 3 bases from J, leaving 10 bases between. From germline, CDR1 is GKSSPN and CDR2 SITVG. The CDR3 DNA, read in part, is TGTGCCTGGAGTCTCCCGGGACAACAAGAC. This gives the protein CAWSLPGQQD. The entire CDR3 reads CAWSLPGQQDTQYF.